The present entry profiles one T cell receptor beta chain with its context. The target antigen is unknown. This CDR3 has 15 residues. V shed 3 bases and J shed 5 bases, with 12 bases lying between them. Germline CDR1 SGHTS, CDR2 YDEGEE. The assay was immunoSEQ multiplex PCR, and TCRdb's table has in-frame clones only and misses some. The sample carries about 140,000 clones, 92% recorded once. The entry originates in a study of T cell responses to AZD1222 COVID-19 vaccine. Study results and limitations: Researchers took repertoire samples only after the peak T cell response had come. The number of AZD1222 recipients seropositive at baseline was only five or six.

This receptor was obtained from an adult in good health. The sample here was peripheral blood, taken on day 0 of AZD1222 vaccination. The chain uses TRBV5-8 and TRBJ1-6, with a weak D call TRBD1 (5 bases). For the CDR3, the DNA is TGTGCCAGCAGCTGGAGGGGTCTGCATAATTCACCCCTCCACTTT. It specifies CASSWRGLHNSPLHF.